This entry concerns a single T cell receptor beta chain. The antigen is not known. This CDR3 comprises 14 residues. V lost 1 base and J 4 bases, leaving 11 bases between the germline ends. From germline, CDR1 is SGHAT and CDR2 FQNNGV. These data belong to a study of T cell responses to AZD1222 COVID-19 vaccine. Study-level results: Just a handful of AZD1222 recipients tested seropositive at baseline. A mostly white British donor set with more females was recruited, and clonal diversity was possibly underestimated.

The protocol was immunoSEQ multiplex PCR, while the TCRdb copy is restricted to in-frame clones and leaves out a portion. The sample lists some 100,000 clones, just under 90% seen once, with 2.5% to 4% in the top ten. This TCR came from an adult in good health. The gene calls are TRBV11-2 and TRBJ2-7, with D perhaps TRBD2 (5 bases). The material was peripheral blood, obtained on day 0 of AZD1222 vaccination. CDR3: CASSLVVGGYEQYF. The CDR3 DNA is TGTGCCAGCAGCTTAGTCGTGGGCGGGTACGAGCAGTACTTC.